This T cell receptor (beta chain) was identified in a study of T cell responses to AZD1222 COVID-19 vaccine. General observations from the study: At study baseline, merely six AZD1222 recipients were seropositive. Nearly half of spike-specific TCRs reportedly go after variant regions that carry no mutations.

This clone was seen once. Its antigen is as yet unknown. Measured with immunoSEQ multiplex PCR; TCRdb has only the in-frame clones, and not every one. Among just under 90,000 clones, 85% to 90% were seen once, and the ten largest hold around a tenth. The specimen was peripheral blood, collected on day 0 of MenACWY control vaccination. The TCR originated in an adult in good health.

The CDR3 reads CASSRQGEKLFF. The CDR3 bases are TGTGCCAGCAGCAGACAGGGAGAAAAACTGTTTTTT. The rearrangement links TRBV12-3 or TRBV12-4 to TRBJ1-4; 7 nucleotides line up with TRBD1. The CDR3 is 12 amino acids. The J segment lost 8 bases and the V segment lost 6 bases, leaving 3 bases of the junction unmatched.